These T cell receptor beta chains were read from a single sample in a study of memory B cells and T cells in multiple sclerosis. Clones were sequenced by immunoSEQ multiplex PCR, and TCRdb holds only the in-frame ones, with some missing. The sample lists about 15,000 clones, 69% occurring once. Sequenced input: memory (CD45RO+) CD4+ T cells from blood. Every receptor here comes from a human donor with multiple sclerosis. The CDR3 runs from the conserved cysteine through the conserved F or W. The D gene is left open where the match is weak. Clone size is given for some rows only: seen once, a few or many times, or a class if the clone is expanded.

TRBD1	NA	TRBV5-1	TRBJ2-7	TGCGCCAGCAGCTTAGGCCGGGGACAGGGACTGAGCTCCTACGAGCAGTACTTC	CASSLGRGQGLSSYEQYF
NA	NA	TRBV11-2	TRBJ2-7	TGTGCCAGCAGCTTAAATCGTCTAGACAGCTCCTACGAGCAGTACTTC	CASSLNRLDSSYEQYF
TRBD2	few	TRBV19	TRBJ2-7	TGTGCCAGTAGGGCTAGCGGAGCCTACGAGCAGTACTTC	CASRASGAYEQYF
NA	NA	TRBV19	TRBJ1-2	TGTGCCAGTAGTAACTTGCCAGGGGTTGGCTACACCTTC	CASSNLPGVGYTF
NA	NA	TRBV5-1	TRBJ1-6	TGCGCCAGCAGCTTGGTAGCCCTCGGCAATTCACCCCTCCACTTT	CASSLVALGNSPLHF
NA	NA	TRBV6-5	TRBJ1-1	TGTGCCAGCAGTCCCCAGGACAGTCGCCGGGGAGCTTTCTTT	CASSPQDSRRGAFF
NA	NA	TRBV10-1	TRBJ2-2	TGCGCCAGCAGTTACGACAGGAACGGGGAGCTGTTTTTT	CASSYDRNGELFF
NA	NA	TRBV21-1	TRBJ1-2	TGTGCCAGCAAGGGAACCACAGGGCTAGGCTACACCTTC	CASKGTTGLGYTF
NA	NA	TRBV7-2	TRBJ1-3	TGTGCCAGCAGCTTAGCGCCAGGGAAGGGAAACACCATATATTTT	CASSLAPGKGNTIYF
NA	NA	TRBV6-5	TRBJ1-1	TGTGCCAGCAGTTTACTCGGAGGCCAAGCTTTCTTT	CASSLLGGQAFF
NA	NA	TRBV19	TRBJ2-3	TGTGCCAGTAGTATTTCGGGCACAGATACGCAGTATTTT	CASSISGTDTQYF
NA	NA	TRBV2	TRBJ2-5	TGTGCCAGCGTTTCACAGACCGCCCTGGAGACCCAGTACTTC	CASVSQTALETQYF
NA	NA	TRBV4-1	TRBJ1-1	TGCGCCAGCAGCCAAGACCGTGACATTCAGGGAAGGGAGTGGGTGAAGACAGGTGAAGCTTTCTTT	CASSQDRDIQGREWVKTGEAFF
TRBD2	NA	TRBV2	TRBJ2-7	TGTGCCAGCAGAAGAACTAGCGGGAGCTCCTACGAGCAGTACTTC	CASRRTSGSSYEQYF
TRBD1	NA	TRBV29-1	TRBJ1-1	TGCAGCGGCCAGGACAGGGGGCTCCTGAACACTGAAGCTTTCTTT	CSGQDRGLLNTEAFF
TRBD2	NA	TRBV19	TRBJ2-5	TGTGCCAGTAGTACCTCGGGGGGGCCCCAAGAGACCCAGTACTTC	CASSTSGGPQETQYF
TRBD1	NA	TRBV7-9	TRBJ1-1	TGTGCCAGCAGCTTAGCTCAGGGGGCGAAAGCTGAAGCTTTCTTT	CASSLAQGAKAEAFF
NA	few	TRBV6-1	TRBJ2-1	TGTGCCAGCAGTGAATTAGGGCGGGGTGAGCAGTTCTTC	CASSELGRGEQFF
TRBD2	few	TRBV30	TRBJ2-3	TGTGCCTGGAGCATGGCGGGGGGAGATACGCAGTATTTT	CAWSMAGGDTQYF
NA	few	TRBV5-1	TRBJ2-7	TGCGCCAGTCAGGCTGGGCTCGAGCAGTACTTC	CASQAGLEQYF
TRBD2	few	TRBV7-9	TRBJ2-1	TGTGCCAGCATCCCCCTAGCGGGAGGTTACAATGAGCAGTTCTTC	CASIPLAGGYNEQFF
NA	NA	TRBV7-9	TRBJ2-5	TGTGCCAGCAGCTTAGGAACAGGGACGGTAGAGACCCAGTACTTC	CASSLGTGTVETQYF
NA	few	TRBV6-1	TRBJ1-6	TGTGCCAGCAGTGAAAATTTAAATTCACCCCTCCACTTT	CASSENLNSPLHF
TRBD1	NA	TRBV7-9	TRBJ1-1	TGTGCCAGCAGCTTAGAGGGACAGCCGAACACTGAAGCTTTCTTT	CASSLEGQPNTEAFF
NA	NA	TRBV2	TRBJ2-5	TGTGCCAGCAGTGAGTTTTTGGGCGCGACCCAGTACTTC	CASSEFLGATQYF
NA	NA	TRBV11-3	TRBJ1-1	TGTGCCAGCAGCTTAGATGGTCGAGGGGGGAACACTGAAGCTTTCTTT	CASSLDGRGGNTEAFF
TRBD1	NA	TRBV4-1	TRBJ1-2	TGCGCCAGCAGCCGGGACAGGACTAACTATGGCTACACCTTC	CASSRDRTNYGYTF
NA	once	TRBV4-2	TRBJ1-2	TGTGCCAGCAGCCAAGATCGCCAGGGAGGGAACTATGGCTACACCTTC	CASSQDRQGGNYGYTF
NA	NA	TRBV28	TRBJ1-5	TGTGCCAGCAGTTTTGCCAGGGTCCGCAATCAGCCCCAGCATTTT	CASSFARVRNQPQHF